The rows below give T cell receptor beta chains drawn from one sample of a study of Graves' ophthalmopathy and Graves' hyperthyroidism. Via MiXCR, TCRdb re-called the multiplex PCR reads, giving one row per CDR3 protein. The sample includes under 800,000 distinct CDR3 sequences, 22% seen only once; the top ten take more than 5.5%. The sample consisted of peripheral blood. The receptors here all came from a young woman with stable Graves' hyperthyroidism. Some clones in this sample may be carry-over from other donors' samples. Each CDR3 is given with its conserved first and last residue. D genes are given only for firm matches. Clone size is shown for a subset of rows, as once, few, many or a class of expanded clone.

abundance	v_gene	j_gene	d_gene	CDR3nt	CDR3aa
few	TRBV7-2	TRBJ2-7	TRBD1	TGTGCCAGCAGCTGGACAGGGGGCCCCTACGAGCAGTACTTC	CASSWTGGPYEQYF
many	TRBV28	TRBJ1-1	NA	TGTGCCAGCAGTTTAGCCCAGGGCCCGGACGCTGAAGCTTTCTTT	CASSLAQGPDAEAFF
NA	TRBV28	TRBJ2-7	NA	TGTGCCAGCAGTTTCAGGGGGGTGGTGGGGGAGCAGTACTTC	CASSFRGVVGEQYF
NA	TRBV2	TRBJ2-7	NA	TGTGCCATCAGTATAAACGATCAGTACTTC	CAISINDQYF
NA	TRBV20-1	TRBJ2-7	TRBD2	TGCAGTGCTAGAGGCGGGGGGGGGATCTACGAGCAGTACTTC	CSARGGGGIYEQYF
many	TRBV6-5	TRBJ2-3	NA	TGTGCCAGCAGTCTCGGGACAATCCATTCCCTAGATACGCAGTATTTT	CASSLGTIHSLDTQYF
few	TRBV19	TRBJ2-2	NA	TGTGCCAGTAGTATGCTTACCGGGGAGCTGTTTTTT	CASSMLTGELFF
NA	TRBV15	TRBJ2-7	NA	TGTGCCACCAGCGGGTTAGACAGTTTTGACTTCTACGAGCAGTACTTC	CATSGLDSFDFYEQYF
many	TRBV6-2/TRBV6-3	TRBJ2-5	NA	TGTGCCAGCAATTCCAAAGGCTATATAGGGGAGGAGACCCAGTACTTC	CASNSKGYIGEETQYF
few	TRBV7-8	TRBJ2-3	TRBD2	TGTGCCAGCAGCCTAGGGACTAGCGGGACCACAGATACGCAGTATTTT	CASSLGTSGTTDTQYF
many	TRBV20-1	TRBJ2-5	TRBD2	TGCAGTGCCGGACTAGCGGGAGAGACCCAGTACTTC	CSAGLAGETQYF
many	TRBV10-3	TRBJ2-5	TRBD2	TGTGCCATCGGACTAGCGGGGGAAGAGACCCAGTACTTC	CAIGLAGEETQYF
many	TRBV20-1	TRBJ2-7	NA	TGCAGTGCTAGAATCCGGGGGATGGCCTCCTACGAGCAGTACTTC	CSARIRGMASYEQYF
many	TRBV29-1	TRBJ2-2	TRBD2	TGCAGCGTCCCAATAGGGACTAGTTCGGTAACCGGGGAGCTGTTTTTT	CSVPIGTSSVTGELFF
NA	TRBV12-3/TRBV12-4	TRBJ1-2	NA	TGTGCCAGCAGTTCTGGGGGGCGCGGTGGCTACACCTTC	CASSSGGRGGYTF
few	TRBV12-3/TRBV12-4	TRBJ2-2	NA	TGTGCCACCTGCGGGCCGTTCCACACCGGGGAGCTGTTTTTT	CATCGPFHTGELFF
many	TRBV20-1	TRBJ1-1	NA	TGCAGTGCCCGGAACAGGAACACTGAAGCTTTCTTT	CSARNRNTEAFF
many	TRBV10-3	TRBJ2-7	TRBD2	TGTGCCATCAGTGAAGCGGGGAGCTACGTCGAGCAGTACTTC	CAISEAGSYVEQYF
NA	TRBV5-6	TRBJ2-7	NA	TGTGCCAGCAGCTTGGGGGACACCACCTACGAGCAGTACTTC	CASSLGDTTYEQYF
many	TRBV20-1	TRBJ2-7	TRBD2	TGCAGTGCTAGTTTTTGGACTAGCGGAGTCGAGCAGTACTTC	CSASFWTSGVEQYF
NA	TRBV12-3/TRBV12-4	TRBJ2-7	NA	TGTGCCAGCAGCTCGAGGGGGGAATCCTACGAGCAGTACTTC	CASSSRGESYEQYF
many	TRBV19	TRBJ1-2	NA	TGTGCCACCGAGGAAGAAAACTATGGCTACACCTTC	CATEEENYGYTF
few	TRBV4-1	TRBJ1-5	NA	TGCGCCAGCAGCCAAAAAAGGGCTCATCAGCCCCAGCATTTT	CASSQKRAHQPQHF
many	TRBV11-2	TRBJ2-7	NA	TGTGCCAGCAGCCCCCTCGGGGTTTACGAGCAGTACTTC	CASSPLGVYEQYF
many	TRBV7-3	TRBJ1-5	NA	TGTGCCAGCAGCTCAAGACAGGCCGACTCCGATCAGCCCCAGCATTTT	CASSSRQADSDQPQHF
many	TRBV20-1	TRBJ1-2	NA	TGCAGTGCTGCCCAAGGAGAGGCCCTTGGCTACACCTTC	CSAAQGEALGYTF
many	TRBV12-3/TRBV12-4	TRBJ2-7	TRBD2	TGTGCCAGCAGACCGAGGACTAGCGGGAGATCCGAGCAGTACTTC	CASRPRTSGRSEQYF
many	TRBV29-1	TRBJ2-4	NA	TGCAGCGTGTTAGGCCCAGAGGACATTCAGTACTTC	CSVLGPEDIQYF
NA	TRBV12-3/TRBV12-4	TRBJ2-5	TRBD1	TGTGCCAGCAGTTTAGCGGGCAGGGGGCTCGGAGAGACCCAGTACTTC	CASSLAGRGLGETQYF
many	TRBV4-1	TRBJ1-2	NA	TGCGCCAGCAGCCAAGTGTTTGAAGCGGATTGGTATGGCTACACCTTC	CASSQVFEADWYGYTF
many	TRBV28	TRBJ2-7	TRBD2	TGTGCCAGCAGCCCAGGGGGGGGACTAGCGGCCTACGAGCAGTACTTC	CASSPGGGLAAYEQYF
many	TRBV6-1	TRBJ1-5	NA	TGTGCCAGCACCATATCGGCTCCGGGGGATCAGCCCCAGCATTTT	CASTISAPGDQPQHF
many	TRBV27	TRBJ1-6	TRBD1	TGTGCCAGCAGTTTCCGGGACAGAGGAGATTCACCCCTCCACTTT	CASSFRDRGDSPLHF
few	TRBV18	TRBJ1-6	NA	TGTGCCAGCTCACCTCTCGACGGGTGGCGGTCACCCCTCCACTTT	CASSPLDGWRSPLHF
NA	TRBV9	TRBJ1-6	NA	TGTGCCAGCAGCGCTTCCCTGGGGAATTCACCCCTCCACTTT	CASSASLGNSPLHF
many	TRBV28	TRBJ2-7	NA	TGTGCCAGCAGTTTTGAATTTTTAGGGGACATTATATCCGAGCAGTACTTC	CASSFEFLGDIISEQYF
many	TRBV29-1	TRBJ2-5	NA	TGCAGCGTTGAGCCGGGAATGGGGGAGACCCAGTACTTC	CSVEPGMGETQYF
NA	TRBV4-3	TRBJ1-1	NA	TGCGCCAGCAGCCAAGGGGTGGGGTTGAACACTGAAGCTTTCTTT	CASSQGVGLNTEAFF
NA	TRBV20-1	TRBJ2-5	TRBD2	TGCAGTCCAATAGCGGGGTTTCAAGAGACCCAGTACTTC	CSPIAGFQETQYF
many	TRBV7-3	TRBJ2-2	NA	TGTGCCAGCAGCAATAGTAACACCGGGGAGCTGTTTTTT	CASSNSNTGELFF
many	TRBV19	TRBJ2-7	NA	TGTGCCAGTAGTATTAGCACAGGCCCGCTCTACGAGCAGTACTTC	CASSISTGPLYEQYF
NA	TRBV12-3/TRBV12-4	TRBJ2-7	TRBD1	TGTGCCAGCAGGAAACTAGACAGGGTCAACGAGCAGTACTTC	CASRKLDRVNEQYF
many	TRBV9	TRBJ1-1	NA	TGTGCCAGCAGCGCCATGACGGGGAACACTGAAGCTTTCTTT	CASSAMTGNTEAFF
many	TRBV6-1	TRBJ1-1	TRBD1	TGTGCCAGCAGGCCACTTGAGACCGGGACAGGAGCTTTCTTT	CASRPLETGTGAFF
many	TRBV6-5	TRBJ2-7	NA	TGTGCCAGCGTTACTCCGGGATACTACGAGCAGTACTTC	CASVTPGYYEQYF
many	TRBV11-2	TRBJ2-7	NA	TGTGCCAGCAGCCCCCCAGCAGCCTACGAGCAGTACTTC	CASSPPAAYEQYF
few	TRBV20-1	TRBJ2-7	TRBD1	TGCAGTGCTAGAACCGGGACAGTCTCCTACGAGCAGTACTTC	CSARTGTVSYEQYF
many	TRBV5-1	TRBJ2-2	TRBD1	TGCGCCAGCAGCGAGCGGACAGGGGGTACCGGGGAGCTGTTTTTT	CASSERTGGTGELFF